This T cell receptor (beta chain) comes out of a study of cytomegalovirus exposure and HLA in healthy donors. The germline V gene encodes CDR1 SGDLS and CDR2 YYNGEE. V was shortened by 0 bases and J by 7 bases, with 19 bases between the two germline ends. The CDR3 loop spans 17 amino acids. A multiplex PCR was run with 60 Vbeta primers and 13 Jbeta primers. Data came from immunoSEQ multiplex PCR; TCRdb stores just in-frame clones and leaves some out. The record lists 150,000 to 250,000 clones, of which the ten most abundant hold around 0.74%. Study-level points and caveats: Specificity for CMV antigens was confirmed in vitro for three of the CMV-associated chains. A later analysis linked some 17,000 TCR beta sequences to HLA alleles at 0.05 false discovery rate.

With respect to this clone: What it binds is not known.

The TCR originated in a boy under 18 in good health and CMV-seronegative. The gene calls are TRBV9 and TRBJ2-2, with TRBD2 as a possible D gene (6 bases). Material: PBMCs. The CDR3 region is CASSVGGGGPGHGELFF. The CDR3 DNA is TGTGCCAGCAGCGTAGGGGGAGGTGGCCCGGGCCACGGGGAGCTGTTTTTT.